This T cell receptor (beta chain) was recorded in a study of blood T cells in healthy people across ages. Turning to the study itself: In model experiments, template switching was able to capture about one barcoded beta molecule for every two T cells that were present.

The CDR3 is 17 amino acids. Germline lookup yields CDR1 LGHNA and CDR2 YNFKEQ. The V segment lost 4 bases and the J segment 2 bases; nucleotides outside the gene matches: 12. The study drew donors from healthy Caucasian individuals in Russia aged roughly 6 to 100. This clonotype was picked up a small number of times. Sample-barcoded 5' priming and a J-beta primer mix drove a second PCR of about 6 to 11 cycles. Every molecule of cDNA carried a tag from a template-switch adaptor with 12 random nucleotides. Researchers report that each sample yielded at least 2.5 million CDR3-containing paired-end reads. Via MiXCR, TCRdb re-called the 5' RACE reads, giving one row per CDR3 protein. The table records about a million distinct CDR3 sequences, about two fifths of them present only once.

Sequenced material: blood. The clonotype was recovered from a man aged 18 to 30 in good health. V gene TRBV4-2 combines with J gene TRBJ2-3, with 7 positions matching TRBD2. CDR3 loop: CASSPPEAGPHTDTQYF. CDR3 nucleotide sequence: TGTGCCAGCAGCCCTCCAGAAGCGGGACCTCACACAGATACGCAGTATTTT.